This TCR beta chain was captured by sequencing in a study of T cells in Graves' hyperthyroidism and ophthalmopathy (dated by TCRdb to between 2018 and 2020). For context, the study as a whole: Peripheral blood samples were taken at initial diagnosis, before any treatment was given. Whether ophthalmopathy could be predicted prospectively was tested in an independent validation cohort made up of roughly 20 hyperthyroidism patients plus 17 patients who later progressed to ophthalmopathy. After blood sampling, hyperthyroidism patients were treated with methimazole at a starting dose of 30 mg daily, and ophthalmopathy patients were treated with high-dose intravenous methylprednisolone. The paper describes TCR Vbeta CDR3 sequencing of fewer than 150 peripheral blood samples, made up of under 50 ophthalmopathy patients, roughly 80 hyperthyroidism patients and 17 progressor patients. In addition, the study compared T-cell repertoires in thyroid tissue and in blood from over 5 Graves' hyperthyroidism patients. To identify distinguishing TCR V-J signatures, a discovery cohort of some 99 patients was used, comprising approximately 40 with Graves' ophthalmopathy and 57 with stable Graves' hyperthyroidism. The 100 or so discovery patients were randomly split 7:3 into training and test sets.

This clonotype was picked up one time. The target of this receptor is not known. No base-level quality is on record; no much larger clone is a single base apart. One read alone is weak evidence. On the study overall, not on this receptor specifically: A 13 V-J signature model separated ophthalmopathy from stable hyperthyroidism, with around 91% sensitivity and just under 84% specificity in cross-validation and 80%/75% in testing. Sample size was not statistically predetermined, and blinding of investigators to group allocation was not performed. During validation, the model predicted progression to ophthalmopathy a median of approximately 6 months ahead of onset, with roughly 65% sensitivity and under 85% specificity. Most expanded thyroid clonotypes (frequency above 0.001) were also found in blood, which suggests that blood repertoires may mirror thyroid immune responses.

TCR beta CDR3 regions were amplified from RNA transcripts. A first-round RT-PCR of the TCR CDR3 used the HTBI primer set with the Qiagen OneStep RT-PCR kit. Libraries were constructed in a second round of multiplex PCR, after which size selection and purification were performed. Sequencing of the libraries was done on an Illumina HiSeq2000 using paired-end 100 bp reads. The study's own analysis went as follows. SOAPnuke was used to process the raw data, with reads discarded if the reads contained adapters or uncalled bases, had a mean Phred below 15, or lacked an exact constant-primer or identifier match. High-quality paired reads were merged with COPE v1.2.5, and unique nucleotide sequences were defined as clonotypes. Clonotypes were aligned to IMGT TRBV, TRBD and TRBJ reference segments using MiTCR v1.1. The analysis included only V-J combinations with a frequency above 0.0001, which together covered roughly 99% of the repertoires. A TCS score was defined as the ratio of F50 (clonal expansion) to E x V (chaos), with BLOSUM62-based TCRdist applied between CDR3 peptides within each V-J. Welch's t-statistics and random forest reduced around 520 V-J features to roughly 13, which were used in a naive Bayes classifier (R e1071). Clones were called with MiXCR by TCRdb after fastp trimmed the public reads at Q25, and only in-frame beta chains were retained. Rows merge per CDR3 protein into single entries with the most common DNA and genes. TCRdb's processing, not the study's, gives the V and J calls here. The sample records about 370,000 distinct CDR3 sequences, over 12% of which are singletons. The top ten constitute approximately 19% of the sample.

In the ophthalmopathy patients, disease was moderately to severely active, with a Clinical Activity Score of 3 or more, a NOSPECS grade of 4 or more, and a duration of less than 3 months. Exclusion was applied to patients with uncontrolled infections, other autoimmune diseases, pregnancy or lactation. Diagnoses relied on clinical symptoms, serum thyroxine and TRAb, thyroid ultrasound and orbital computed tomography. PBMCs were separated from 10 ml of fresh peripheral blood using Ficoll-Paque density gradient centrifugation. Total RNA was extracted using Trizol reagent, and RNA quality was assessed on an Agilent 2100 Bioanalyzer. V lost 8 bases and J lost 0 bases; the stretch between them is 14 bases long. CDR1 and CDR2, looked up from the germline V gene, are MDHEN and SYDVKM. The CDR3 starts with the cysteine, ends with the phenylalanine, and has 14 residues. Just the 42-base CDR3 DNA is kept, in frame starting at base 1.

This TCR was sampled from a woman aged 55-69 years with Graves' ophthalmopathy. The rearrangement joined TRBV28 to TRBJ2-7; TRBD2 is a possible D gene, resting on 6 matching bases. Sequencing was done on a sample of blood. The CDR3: CASGLTSPSYEQYF. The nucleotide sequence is TGTGCCAGCGGACTAACTAGTCCCTCCTACGAGCAGTACTTC.